Listed here are 7 T cell receptor beta chains from one sample, sequenced in a study of PD-L1 blockade in urothelial cancer. Libraries were prepared by immunoSEQ multiplex PCR; TCRdb keeps only in-frame clonotypes and omits some of them. The sample holds about 100,000 clones, roughly nine tenths seen once. This specimen was PBMCs, taken around atezolizumab (anti-PD-L1) treatment. The receptors stem from a woman of 80 years or more with urothelial cancer.

The chain is built from TRBV10-3 and TRBJ1-1; 8 positions agree with TRBD1. Per germline, CDR1 ENHRY and CDR2 SYGVKD. The V and J ends lost 4 bases and 1 base, in that order; junction bases with no gene match: 2. The CDR3 is 14 residues long. The CDR3 DNA reads as TGTGCCATCAGTGCCGGGACAGGGAACACTGAAGCTTTCTTT. This translates into CAISAGTGNTEAFF.

This chain connects TRBV28 to TRBJ1-5; 12 bases agree with TRBD1. Unmatched junction bases numbered 4, after V lost 7 bases and J lost 0 bases. This CDR3 is built from 16 residues. CDR1 and CDR2 (germline): MDHEN, SYDVKM. The CDR3 sequence: CASKGQGALSNQPQHF. The CDR3 region has the DNA TGTGCCAGCAAGGGACAGGGGGCTCTTAGCAATCAGCCCCAGCATTTT.

J is TRBJ2-2 and V is TRBV6-1; perhaps TRBD2 as D (5 bases). Trimming cost V 0 bases and J 1 base, with 6 bases left between them. This CDR3 is built from 15 residues. Germline loops: CDR1 MNHNS, CDR2 SASEGT. The CDR3 coding sequence is TGTGCCAGCAGTGAAGCCGGGGTGAACACCGGGGAGCTGTTTTTT. It codes for CASSEAGVNTGELFF.

The chain has TRBV7-9 and TRBJ1-5; D is unclear. V lost 2 bases to trimming and J lost 6 bases, with 8 bases between them. The CDR3 totals 13 residues. Germline V CDR1 and CDR2: SEHNR, FQNEAQ (reference sequence). CDR3 in DNA: TGTGCCAGCAGCTTAAATTCGGGTCAGCCCCAGCATTTT. Translated: CASSLNSGQPQHF.

The CDR3 loop reads CASTVGGMNTEAFF. DNA of the CDR3: TGTGCCAGCACTGTCGGGGGGATGAACACTGAAGCTTTCTTT. The chain couples TRBV6-1 to TRBJ1-1; TRBD1 might be the D (5 bases). The CDR3 loop spans 14 amino acids. The V gene's germline CDR1 is MNHNS and CDR2 SASEGT. V lost 7 bases, J lost 0 bases, and 12 bases lay in between.

The V and J genes are TRBV28 and TRBJ2-1; 9 bases line up with TRBD2. Trimming at V came to 8 bases and at J to 9 bases, leaving 2 bases not matched to a gene. The CDR3 runs 11 residues. Looked up from germline, CDR1 is MDHEN and CDR2 is SYDVKM. The CDR3, as DNA: TGTGCCAGCGGGACTAGCACTGAGCAGTTCTTC. Translating gives CASGTSTEQFF.

The chain couples TRBV10-3 to TRBJ2-1; 9 positions match TRBD2. The V segment lost 4 bases and the J segment 5 bases; nucleotides outside the gene matches: 9. Germline V gene sequence: CDR1 ENHRY, CDR2 SYGVKD. This CDR3 region has 16 residues. The CDR3 bases are TGTGCCATCAGTGGCGCGCGGGAGGGCCGCGACAATGAGCAGTTCTTC. It translates to CAISGAREGRDNEQFF.